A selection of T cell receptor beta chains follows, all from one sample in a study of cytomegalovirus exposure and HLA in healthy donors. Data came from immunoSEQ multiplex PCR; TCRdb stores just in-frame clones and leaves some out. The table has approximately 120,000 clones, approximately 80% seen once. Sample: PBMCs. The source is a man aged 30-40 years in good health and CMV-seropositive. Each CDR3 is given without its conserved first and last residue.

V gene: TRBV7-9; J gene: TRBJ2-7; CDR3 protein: ASSQHQGYEQY
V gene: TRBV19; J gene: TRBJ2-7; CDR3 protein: ASSASGVSSYEQY
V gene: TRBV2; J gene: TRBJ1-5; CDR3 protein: ASSQEEGLFNQPQH
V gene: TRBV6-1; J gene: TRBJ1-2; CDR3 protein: ASRGYT
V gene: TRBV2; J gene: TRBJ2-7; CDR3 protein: ASSALDGNLSEQY
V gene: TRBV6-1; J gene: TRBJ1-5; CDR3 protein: ASSEDGQGGGQPQH
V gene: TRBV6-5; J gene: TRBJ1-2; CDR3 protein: ASSYEEGGYGYT
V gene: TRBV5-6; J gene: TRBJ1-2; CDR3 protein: ASSPGTAPYT
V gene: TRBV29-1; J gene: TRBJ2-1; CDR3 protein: SVLRGGNNEQF
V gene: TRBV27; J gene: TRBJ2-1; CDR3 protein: AARGSSYNEQF
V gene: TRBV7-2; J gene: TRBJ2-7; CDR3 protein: ASSSDRRGEQY
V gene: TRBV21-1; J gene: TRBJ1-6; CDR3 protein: ASSKVNPRTDSPLH
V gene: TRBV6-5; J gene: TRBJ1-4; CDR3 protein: ASKRQLIYEKLF
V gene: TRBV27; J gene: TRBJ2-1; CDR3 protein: ASRKRGSYNEQF
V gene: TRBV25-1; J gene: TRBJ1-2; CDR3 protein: ASSDQRYGYT
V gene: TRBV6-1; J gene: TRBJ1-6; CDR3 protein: ASRTLTGSNSPLH
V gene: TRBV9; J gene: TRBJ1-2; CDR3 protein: ASSAPQGGTGGKNGYGYT
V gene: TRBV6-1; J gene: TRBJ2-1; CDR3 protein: ASLKGQGSDEQF
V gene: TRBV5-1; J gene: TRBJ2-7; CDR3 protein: ASSFDPGLSYEQY
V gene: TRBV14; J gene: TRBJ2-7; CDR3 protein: ASSWGASYEQY
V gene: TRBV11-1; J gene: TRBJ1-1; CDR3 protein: ASSLERGTEAF
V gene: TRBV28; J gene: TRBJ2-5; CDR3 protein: ASSLSGDETQY
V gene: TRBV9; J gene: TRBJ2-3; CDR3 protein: ASSHMRGGTSGGDSSTDTQY
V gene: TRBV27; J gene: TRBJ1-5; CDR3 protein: ASSSGFDQPQH
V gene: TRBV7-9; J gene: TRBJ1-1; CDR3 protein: ASSPRGRGNTEAF
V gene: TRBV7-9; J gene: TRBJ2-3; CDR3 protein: ASSSALAGGPTDTQY